The next 5 T cell receptor beta chains were all read from a single sample in a study of T cell responses to AZD1222 COVID-19 vaccine. Only in-frame clones appear in the TCRdb table, and some are missing; sequencing was by immunoSEQ multiplex PCR. Among about 150,000 clones listed, around 90% were seen once. The source material was peripheral blood, sampled on day 0 of AZD1222 vaccination. These receptors originate from an adult in good health.

The J gene is TRBJ2-2, the V gene TRBV5-4; no firm D call. Trimming removed 2 bases at V and 7 bases at J, with 15 bases between. The CDR3 has 15 residues. The germline V gene has CDR1 SGHNT and CDR2 YYREEE (reference sequence). In DNA form, the CDR3 reads TGTGCCAGCAGCTTCCCGCTTTCCAGAAGCGGGGAGCTGTTTTTT. Protein: CASSFPLSRSGELFF.

This chain uses TRBV4-3 with TRBJ2-7; D uncertain. Trimming removed 3 bases from V and 0 bases from J, with 12 bases in between. CDR1 is LGHNA, CDR2 YSLEER, per germline. The CDR3 sequence is 15 residues long. CDR3 in amino acids: CASSQLLTSSYEQYF. The CDR3 nucleotides are TGCGCCAGCAGCCAGCTGCTGACGAGCTCCTACGAGCAGTACTTC.

This clone appeared a single time. This chain joins TRBV18 and TRBJ1-2, with D perhaps matching TRBD1 (6 bases). This CDR3 is 14 amino acids long. V gave up 4 bases and J gave up 1 base, with 10 bases separating them. Germline V lookup: CDR1 KGHSH, CDR2 LQKENI. Here the CDR3 reads CASSQSQGNYGYTF. In DNA, the CDR3 is TGTGCCAGCTCACAATCACAGGGTAACTATGGCTACACCTTC.

This clone was detected ten times or more. The chain combines TRBV9 with TRBJ2-2; D gene unclear. The CDR3 runs 13 residues. V lost 4 bases and J lost 1, with 5 bases in between. The germline CDR1 and CDR2 sequences are SGDLS and YYNGEE. For the CDR3, the DNA is TGTGCCAGCAGCTCGCGGAACACCGGGGAGCTGTTTTTT. Translating gives CASSSRNTGELFF.

The chain is built from TRBV9 and TRBJ1-5; D is possibly TRBD1 (6 bases). The CDR3 runs 17 residues. The germline V gene has CDR1 SGDLS and CDR2 YYNGEE. V was pared by 0 bases and J by 0 bases, with 13 bases between. The CDR3 sequence: CASSVVGDTYSNQPQHF. CDR3 coding DNA: TGTGCCAGCAGCGTAGTGGGGGACACTTATAGCAATCAGCCCCAGCATTTT.